This TCR beta chain was identified in a study of T cells in Graves' hyperthyroidism and ophthalmopathy (dated by TCRdb to the late 2010s). About the study as a whole: A discovery cohort of about a hundred patients, approximately 45 with Graves' ophthalmopathy and roughly 59 with stable Graves' hyperthyroidism, was used to find distinguishing TCR V-J signatures. The paper reports TCR Vbeta CDR3 sequencing of 140 or so peripheral blood samples: 43 ophthalmopathy, around 80 hyperthyroidism and around 17 progressor patients. Following sampling, methimazole starting at 30 mg daily was given to hyperthyroidism patients, and high-dose intravenous methylprednisolone was given to ophthalmopathy patients. Whether ophthalmopathy could be predicted prospectively was tested in an independent validation cohort made up of 18 to 20 hyperthyroidism patients plus 17 patients who later progressed to ophthalmopathy. The roughly 91 discovery patients were randomly split 7:3 into training and test sets. The study also compared thyroid tissue and blood T-cell repertoires from more than 5 Graves' hyperthyroidism patients. What the study reported, not specific to this receptor: A 13 V-J signature model separated ophthalmopathy from stable hyperthyroidism, with roughly 88% sensitivity and 81.08% specificity in cross-validation and 80%/75% in testing. In validation, the model predicted progression to ophthalmopathy a median of 6.5 months before onset, with approximately 68% sensitivity and around 76% specificity. No statistical method was used to fix the sample size in advance, and group allocation was not hidden from the investigators. Blood samples also contained most of the expanded thyroid clonotypes (frequency above 0.001), which suggests that blood repertoires may reflect thyroid immune responses.

Of note for this clonotype: What this receptor recognizes is not known. Base quality data are lacking; no much larger clone is found one base away.

The TCR beta CDR3 regions were amplified from the RNA transcripts. A first-round RT-PCR of the TCR CDR3 used the HTBI primer set with the Qiagen OneStep RT-PCR kit. Libraries were constructed in a second round of multiplex PCR, after which size selection and purification were performed. The libraries were sequenced on an Illumina HiSeq2000 using paired-end 100 bp reads. Regarding the original processing steps: Raw data were processed with SOAPnuke, discarding reads with adapters, uncalled bases, mean Phred below 15, or no exact constant-primer or identifier match. COPE v1.2.5 was used to merge high-quality paired reads, and clonotypes were defined as unique nucleotide sequences. MiTCR v1.1 was used to align the clonotypes against IMGT TRBV, TRBD and TRBJ reference segments. Analysis was restricted to V-J combinations with a frequency above 0.0001, which covered just over 98% of repertoires. A TCS score was defined as the ratio of F50 (clonal expansion) to E x V (chaos), with BLOSUM62-based TCRdist applied between CDR3 peptides within each V-J. Welch's t-statistics and random forest reduced 450 to 600 V-J features to under 15, which were used in a naive Bayes classifier (R e1071). The similarity between thyroid and blood repertoires was quantified using the Morisita-Horn index. Through fastp at Q25 and MiXCR, TCRdb rebuilt clones from the public reads, retaining in-frame beta chains. Every distinct CDR3 protein forms one entry, paired with its most common genes and DNA. These V and J calls originate from TCRdb's pipeline instead of the authors' own analysis. The table for this sample lists approximately 640,000 distinct CDR3 sequences; roughly 46% of them were counted only once. Under 8.5% of the sample belongs to the ten largest clones.

Trimming leaves V shorter by 10 bases and J shorter by 6 bases, with the junction holding 11 bases beyond the gene matches. The CDR3 spans 13 residues, from the cysteine through the phenylalanine. Of all the DNA, just the CDR3 is kept, 39 bases in frame from base 1. Any patient with an uncontrolled infection, another autoimmune disease, pregnancy or lactation was excluded. Diagnoses relied on clinical symptoms, serum thyroxine and TRAb, thyroid ultrasound and orbital computed tomography. Trizol reagent was used to extract total RNA, and RNA quality was then checked on an Agilent 2100 Bioanalyzer. The sample comprised peripheral blood or thyroid tissue (not recorded which). The sequence was obtained from an adult man with Graves' disease, either hyperthyroidism or ophthalmopathy (not recorded which). This chain is built from TRBV12-3 or TRBV12-4 and TRBJ1-2, and 7 bases in between align with TRBD1. The CDR3 reads as follows: CAIRGGGNDGYTF. The bases read TGTGCCATCCGCGGAGGGGGCAATGATGGCTACACCTTC.